The next 29 T cell receptor beta chains were all read from a single sample in a study of sequential checkpoint blockade in melanoma. As to treatment: randomized to nivolumab then ipilimumab (arm A) or the reverse (arm B). Sequencing used immunoSEQ multiplex PCR; TCRdb keeps in-frame clones, though not all of them. The data contain about 3,200 clones, about a fifth of them seen just once; the ten biggest clones take up 9.5%. The source was tumor tissue (inferred from file names), collected from a patient given nivolumab and ipilimumab in sequence. Receptors were obtained from a human donor with melanoma.

This clone has more than one count but fewer than ten. J is TRBJ2-5 and V is TRBV6-8, with D tentatively TRBD2 (7 bases). With 6 bases removed from V and 5 bases from J, the gap between germline ends came to 19 bases. Per germline, CDR1 MNHGY and CDR2 SAAAGT. This CDR3 region has 15 residues. The CDR3 bases are TGTGCCAGCAGGACTAAACGGGGGGCCAGGGAGACCCAGTACTTC. Its translation: CASRTKRGARETQYF.

This chain uses TRBV5-1 with TRBJ1-2, with 9 bases identical to TRBD1. Germline CDR1 reads SGHRS; CDR2 reads YFSETQ. With V trimmed by 4 bases and J by 4 bases, 17 bases remained unmatched. The CDR3 has 18 amino acids. The CDR3 reads CASSRIGVLDRGGYGYTF. CDR3 DNA: TGCGCCAGCAGCCGGATCGGTGTTTTGGACAGGGGTGGCTATGGCTACACCTTC.

This clone has just a few counts. The CDR3 bases are TGCGCCAGCAGCCAAGATTTCCTAGCGGGAGGAATTCGCTCCTACAATGAGCAGTTCTTC. Its protein product is CASSQDFLAGGIRSYNEQFF. The chain recombines TRBV4-1 with TRBJ2-1; TRBD2 matches 11 bases. Germline-derived CDR1 and CDR2 are MGHRA and YSYEKL. V dropped 0 bases and J dropped 0; count of bases not matched to a gene: 10. The CDR3 has 20 amino acids.

This clone was observed a few times. The J gene is TRBJ2-7, the V gene TRBV6-8, with D unclear. Trimming took off 5 bases at V and 2 bases at J, with 13 bases between the two ends. This CDR3 spans 14 amino acids. Germline V CDR1 and CDR2: MNHGY, SAAAGT. CDR3 nucleotide sequence: TGTGCCAGCAGTAAGGCACCGAGGACCTACGAGCAGTACTTC. Protein sequence: CASSKAPRTYEQYF.

V and J are TRBV27 and TRBJ2-1; 12 bases align to TRBD2. The CDR3 has 19 amino acids. Per the germline V gene, CDR1 is MNHEY and CDR2 is SMNVEV (reference sequence). V lost 0 bases and J lost 8; bases outside the gene matches: 14. The CDR3 sequence: CASSLSQVASGRAWDEQFF. In nucleotides, the CDR3 is TGTGCCAGCAGTTTATCCCAAGTAGCTAGCGGGAGGGCCTGGGATGAGCAGTTCTTC.

Many counts were recorded for this clone. V gene TRBV11-3 combines with J gene TRBJ1-2; 7 bases agree with TRBD1. Germline V lookup: CDR1 SGHNT, CDR2 YENEEA. V lost 3 bases to trimming and J lost 3 bases; unmatched junction nucleotides: 4. This CDR3 has 14 residues. Here the CDR3 DNA reads TGTGCCAGCAGCTTGATCGGGACAGACTATGGCTACACCTTC. It translates to CASSLIGTDYGYTF.

This clone was observed a few times. The chain has TRBV16 and TRBJ2-1; possible D gene TRBD1, 6 bases. Deletions cut 5 bases from V and 1 base from J, with 9 bases between. The CDR3 extends over 14 amino acids. Germline-derived CDR1 and CDR2 are KGHSY and FQNENV. The chain's CDR3 is CASSVDRSYNEQFF. CDR3 DNA sequence: TGTGCCAGCAGCGTCGACAGGTCCTACAATGAGCAGTTCTTC. Filled out from reference TRBV16 and TRBJ2-1, the complete variable domain reads GEEVAQTPKHLVRGEGQKAKLYCAPIKGHSYVFWYQQVLKNEFKFLISFQNENVFDETGMPKERFSAKCLPNSPCSLEIQATKLEDSAVYFCASSVDRSYNEQFFGPGTRLTVL.

This clone showed up many times. The CDR3 DNA reads as TGTGCCAGCAGCGCCAGCGGGAATCGCTACAATGAGCAGTTCTTC. Translated, it gives CASSASGNRYNEQFF. V gene TRBV11-3 combines with J gene TRBJ2-1; 7 bases line up with TRBD2. After removal of 5 bases from V and 3 bases from J, the junction contained 7 bases not matched to a gene. The CDR3 runs to 15 residues. Germline lookup yields CDR1 SGHNT and CDR2 YENEEA. The full variable domain, its missing parts supplied by reference TRBV11-3 and TRBJ2-1, is EAGVVQSPRYKIIEKKQPVAFWCNPISGHNTLYWYLQNLGQGPELLIRYENEEAVDDSQLPKDRFSAERLKGVDSTLKIQPAELGDSAVYLCASSASGNRYNEQFFGPGTRLTVL.

This clone was found many times. The chain links TRBV11-3 to TRBJ2-1; 14 bases map to TRBD2. There are 20 residues in the CDR3. After removal of 4 bases from V and 0 bases from J, the junction contained 11 bases not matched to a gene. Germline values: CDR1 SGHNT, CDR2 YENEEA. The DNA of the CDR3 is TGTGCCAGCAGCTCCCCGGGACTAGCGGGGGCGATTAGCTCCTACAATGAGCAGTTCTTC. Its translation is CASSSPGLAGAISSYNEQFF.

This clone was picked up a small number of times. This chain joins TRBV28 and TRBJ2-1, with D possibly called TRBD1 or TRBD2 (6 bases each). There are 15 residues in the CDR3. V was trimmed by 6 bases and J by 2 bases, leaving 14 bases between them. Germline V gene sequence: CDR1 MDHEN, CDR2 SYDVKM. CDR3 amino acids: CASSPVGGAYNEQFF. The CDR3 DNA follows: TGTGCCAGCAGCCCAGTGGGGGGCGCCTACAATGAGCAGTTCTTC.

By share, this clone ranks as medium-sized. The chain joins TRBV23-1 to TRBJ1-3; TRBD1 matches 9 bases. TRBV23-1 is known as an ORF, though its function is uncertain. This CDR3 contains 13 residues. V was clipped by 6 bases and J by 7 bases; unmatched bases: 4. CDR3: CASSHGQGNTIYF. The CDR3 nucleotides read TGCGCCAGCAGCCACGGACAGGGGAACACCATATATTTT.

The chain recombines TRBV29-1 with TRBJ1-1, with D tentatively TRBD1 (5 bases). With 7 bases removed from V and 6 bases from J, the gap between germline ends came to 24 bases. The CDR3 sequence is 15 residues long. Germline V gene data show CDR1 as SQVTM and CDR2 as ANQGSEA. The CDR3 loop reads CSAGGEADQPAEAFF. The DNA for the CDR3 is TGCAGCGCTGGAGGGGAAGCAGACCAACCCGCTGAAGCTTTCTTT.

This clone was observed a few times. This chain connects TRBV6-8 to TRBJ1-1, with D maybe TRBD1 (5 bases). The germline V gene has CDR1 MNHGY and CDR2 SAAAGT. This CDR3 spans 15 amino acids. V lost 10 bases, J lost 0 bases, and 18 bases lay in between. The CDR3 nucleotides are TGTGCCATCAGCTACGACAGCGGATTGAACACTGAAGCTTTCTTT. Protein sequence: CAISYDSGLNTEAFF.

This clone was observed many times. This rearrangement joins TRBV11-3 to TRBJ1-6, with D unclear. Germline V gives CDR1 SGHNT, CDR2 YENEEA. The CDR3 is 18 residues long. V dropped 1 base and J dropped 5 bases, with 18 bases sitting between them. The CDR3 loop reads CASSLGVVGRNDNSPLHF. The CDR3 bases are TGTGCCAGCAGCTTAGGGGTTGTAGGACGGAATGATAATTCACCCCTCCACTTT.

The chain has TRBV19 and TRBJ2-6, with a weak D call TRBD1 (6 bases). V dropped 3 bases and J dropped 0 bases, with 15 bases sitting between them. Germline CDR1 reads LNHDA; CDR2 reads SQIVND (reference sequence). This CDR3 is built from 18 residues. In DNA form, the CDR3 reads TGTGCCAGTAGTATTACAGGGCTACAATACTCTGGGGCCAACGTCCTGACTTTC. It codes for CASSITGLQYSGANVLTF. Together with reference TRBV19 and TRBJ2-6, the CDR3 gives the full variable domain: DGGITQSPKYLFRKEGQNVTLSCEQNLNHDAMYWYRQDPGQGLRLIYYSQIVNDFQKGDIAEGYSVSREKKESFPLTVTSAQKNPTAFYLCASSITGLQYSGANVLTFGAGSRLTVL.

The chain recombines TRBV9 with TRBJ1-5; D call uncertain. The CDR3 contains 15 residues. V dropped 5 bases and J dropped 9 bases, with 21 bases sitting between them. Germline CDR1 is SGDLS and CDR2 is YYNGEE. For the CDR3, the DNA is TGTGCCAGCAGTGAAAGTAGCCGTGCGGCGGGGCCCCAGCATTTT. Its translation: CASSESSRAAGPQHF.

The chain couples TRBV5-1 to TRBJ2-7, with 7 nucleotides matching TRBD2. Germline V lookup: CDR1 SGHRS, CDR2 YFSETQ. The CDR3 has 15 amino acids. With 1 base clipped from V and 4 bases from J, the junction kept 8 bases outside the gene matches. CDR3 nucleotide sequence: TGCGCCAGCAGCTTGAGGCCTAGCGGAATATACGAGCAGTACTTC. Protein sequence: CASSLRPSGIYEQYF.

There are a few counts of this clone. The CDR3 coding sequence is TGCGCCAGCAGCCCTCACACCCTTCTTAGACAGAACACTGAAGCTTTCTTT. It codes for CASSPHTLLRQNTEAFF. This chain joins TRBV5-1 and TRBJ1-1; D gene ambiguous. The germline gives CDR1 SGHRS, CDR2 YFSETQ. V dropped 4 bases and J dropped 1 base, with 20 bases sitting between them. CDR3 size: 17 residues.

The chain couples TRBV30 to TRBJ2-4; 12 bases map to TRBD1. From germline, CDR1 is GTSNPN and CDR2 SVGIG (reference sequence). CDR3 length: 14 residues. V shed 5 bases, J shed 4 bases, and the junction held 3 bases outside the gene matches. The CDR3: CAWWDRGRKNIQYF. CDR3 bases: TGTGCCTGGTGGGACAGGGGGCGGAAAAACATTCAGTACTTC.

This clone was counted once. This chain uses TRBV18 with TRBJ2-2; the D gene is possibly TRBD1 (5 bases). V was cut by 3 bases and J by 5 bases, with 7 bases left in between. Germline CDR1 reads KGHSH; CDR2 reads LQKENI. The CDR3 has 13 residues. Here the CDR3 reads CASSPQGTGELFF. CDR3 coding DNA: TGTGCCAGCTCACCGCAGGGTACCGGGGAGCTGTTTTTT.

By share, this clone counts as medium-sized (0.01 to 0.1%). The gene calls are TRBV6-8 and TRBJ2-7; D is unclear. The length of the CDR3 is 12 residues. The V gene lost 2 bases and the J gene lost 3 bases, with 5 bases spanning the gap. Germline-derived CDR1 and CDR2 are MNHGY and SAAAGT. The CDR3 DNA is TGTGCCAGCAGTTACGTGGTCTACGAGCAGTACTTC. This gives the protein CASSYVVYEQYF.

The chain combines TRBV6-8 with TRBJ2-2; no firm D call. V dropped 5 bases and J dropped 0 bases, with 16 bases sitting between them. CDR3 length: 17 amino acids. Germline V gene sequence: CDR1 MNHGY, CDR2 SAAAGT. DNA of the CDR3: TGTGCCAGCAGTCTCGTAGGGTCCCGCGCGAACACCGGGGAGCTGTTTTTT. Translating it yields CASSLVGSRANTGELFF.

There are a few counts of this clone. The genes are TRBV6-8 and TRBJ2-1; weak D call: TRBD1 (6 bases). The CDR3 has 17 residues. In germline, CDR1 is MNHGY, CDR2 SAAAGT. With 0 bases removed from V and 4 bases from J, the gap between germline ends came to 16 bases. CDR3: CASSYSPPRGIYNEQFF. CDR3 nucleotide sequence: TGTGCCAGCAGTTACTCCCCCCCCAGGGGAATATACAATGAGCAGTTCTTC.

The gene calls are TRBV19 and TRBJ1-1; TRBD1 matches 9 bases. The CDR3 spans 14 residues. Germline V gene data show CDR1 as LNHDA and CDR2 as SQIVND (reference sequence). V trimming: 5 bases; J trimming: 4 bases; junction bases outside the gene matches: 5. This CDR3 is CASSFRDRVTEAFF. CDR3 sequence (DNA): TGTGCCAGTAGTTTCCGGGACAGGGTCACTGAAGCTTTCTTT.

About this clone: One end of the junction fails to match germline, which may point to a read error. The chain combines TRBV28 with TRBJ2-7, with D perhaps matching TRBD1 or TRBD2 (5 bases each). The germline V gene has CDR1 MDHEN and CDR2 SYDVKM. The CDR3 runs to 15 residues. This chain's CDR3 is CASSLWGSQGYEQYF. For the CDR3, the DNA is TGTGCCAGCAGCTTATGGGGGAGTCAAGGCTACGAGCAGTACTTC.

This clone was seen repeatedly, ten times or more. The rearrangement joins TRBV30 to TRBJ1-1, with a possible D match to TRBD1 (5 bases). V dropped 8 bases and J dropped 10 bases, with 20 bases sitting between them. The CDR3 extends over 12 amino acids. Germline V gene sequence: CDR1 GTSNPN, CDR2 SVGIG (reference sequence). This chain's CDR3 is CASSWGGDRAFF. In DNA, the CDR3 is TGTGCCAGCAGCTGGGGGGGGGACCGAGCTTTCTTT.

This clone came up many times. The chain combines TRBV11-3 with TRBJ2-7; D may be TRBD2 (5 bases). The CDR3 sequence is 14 residues long. The V end was cut by 5 bases, the J end by 2 bases, with 13 bases between. The V gene's germline CDR1 is SGHNT and CDR2 YENEEA. CDR3 loop: CASSPTRTPYEQYF. CDR3 nucleotides: TGTGCCAGCAGCCCCACGAGGACTCCCTACGAGCAGTACTTC.

This clone ranks as medium-sized. The rearrangement uses TRBV11-3 and TRBJ1-1; no clear D gene. V was shortened by 5 bases and J by 5 bases, with 21 bases between the two germline ends. Looked up from germline, CDR1 is SGHNT and CDR2 is YENEEA. This CDR3 spans 16 amino acids. The DNA for the CDR3 is TGTGCCAGCAGCCCATCATGGTCGGGAGGGAGGACTGAAGCTTTCTTT. It encodes CASSPSWSGGRTEAFF.

This clone was detected a few times. The V and J genes are TRBV6-8 and TRBJ2-7; TRBD1 is a possible D gene (6 bases). Looked up from germline, CDR1 is MNHGY and CDR2 is SAAAGT. This CDR3 spans 13 amino acids. V gave up 5 bases and J gave up 8 bases, with 16 bases separating them. The CDR3 DNA reads TGTGCCAGCAGTGACCAGGCAGGGGCAAAGCAGTACTTC. Translated, it gives CASSDQAGAKQYF.